This T cell receptor (beta chain) appears in the sequencing data of a study of response to subunit inactivated influenza vaccine (dated by TCRdb to 2017 to 2018). With respect to the entire study: Deep quantitative profiling of the T cell receptor repertoire was used in the study to follow responses to a trivalent subunit inactivated influenza vaccine. Beyond this particular receptor, the publication reports: The authors suggested that each seasonal influenza vaccination may recruit only a limited number of new T cells.

Only a few counts were recorded for this clonotype. What antigen it recognizes has not been identified. Base qualities are missing; no much larger clone stands one base away. The time point tag for this specimen amounts to: around 45 days after influenza vaccine administration. Libraries were constructed by RT-PCR. The instrument was an Illumina HiSeq 2500. The public reads were run again by TCRdb, first through fastp at Q25 and then through MiXCR, and only productive beta chains were kept. Identical CDR3 protein sequences are pooled into one entry, listed with their most common genes and DNA. Within this sample are some 480,000 distinct CDR3 sequences, with around 9.9% of them counted one time only. The top ten hold approximately 12% of the sample. Taken from the germline V gene, the CDR1 and CDR2 loops are SGHVS and FQNEAQ. The CDR3 covers 16 residues, taking in both the cysteine and the phenylalanine. The DNA shown is the 48-base CDR3, in frame from base 1. Trimming at the junction amounts to 3 bases on V and 3 bases on J, and the germline ends lie 17 bases apart.

The sample consisted of PBMCs from blood, taken roughly 46 days after vaccination. The sequence joins TRBV7-8 to TRBJ1-1; matching of 5 bases hints at TRBD1 as the D gene. The origin of this receptor is a man aged 50 to 59 who received an inactivated influenza vaccine. Donor details come from another sample of the same person, matched by shared clones. CDR3 protein: CASSFSRVPGHTEAFF. Read as DNA, the sequence is TGTGCCAGCAGCTTTAGCAGGGTACCAGGGCACACTGAAGCTTTCTTT.